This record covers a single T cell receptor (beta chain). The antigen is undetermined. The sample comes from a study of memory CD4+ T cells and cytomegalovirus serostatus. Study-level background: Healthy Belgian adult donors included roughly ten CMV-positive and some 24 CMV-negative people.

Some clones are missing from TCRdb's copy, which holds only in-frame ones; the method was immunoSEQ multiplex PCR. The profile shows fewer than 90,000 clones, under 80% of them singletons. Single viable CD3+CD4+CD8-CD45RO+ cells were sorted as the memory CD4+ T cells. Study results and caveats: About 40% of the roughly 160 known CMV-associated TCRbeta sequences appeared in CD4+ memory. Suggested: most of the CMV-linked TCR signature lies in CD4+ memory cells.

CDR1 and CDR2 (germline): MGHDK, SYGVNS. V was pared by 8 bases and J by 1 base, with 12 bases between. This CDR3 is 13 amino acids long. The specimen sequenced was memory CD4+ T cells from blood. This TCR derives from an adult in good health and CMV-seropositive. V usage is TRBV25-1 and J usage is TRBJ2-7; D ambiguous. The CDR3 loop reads CASSPDQSYEQYF. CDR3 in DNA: TGTGCCAGCTCCCCGGACCAATCCTACGAGCAGTACTTC.